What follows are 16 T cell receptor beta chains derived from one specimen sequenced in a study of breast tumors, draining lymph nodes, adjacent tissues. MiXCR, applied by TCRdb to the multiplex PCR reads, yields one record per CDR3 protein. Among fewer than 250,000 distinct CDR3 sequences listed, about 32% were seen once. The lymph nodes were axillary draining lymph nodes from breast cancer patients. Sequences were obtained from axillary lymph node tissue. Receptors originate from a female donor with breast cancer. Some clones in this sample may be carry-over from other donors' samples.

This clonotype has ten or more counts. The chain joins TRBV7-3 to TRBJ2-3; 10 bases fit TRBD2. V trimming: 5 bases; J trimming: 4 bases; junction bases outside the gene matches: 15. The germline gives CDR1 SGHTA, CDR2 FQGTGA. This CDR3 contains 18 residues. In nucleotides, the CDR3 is TGTGCCAGCAGCCGAGAGCTGAATGGACTAGCGGCGCCAGATACGCAGTATTTT. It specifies CASSRELNGLAAPDTQYF.

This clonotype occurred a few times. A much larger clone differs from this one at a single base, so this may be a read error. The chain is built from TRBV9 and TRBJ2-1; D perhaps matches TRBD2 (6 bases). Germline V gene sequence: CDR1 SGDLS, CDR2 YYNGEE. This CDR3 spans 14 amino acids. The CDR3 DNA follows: TGTGCCAGCAGCGCAATCGGGACTTCCAATGAGCAGTCCTTC. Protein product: CASSAIGTSNEQSF.

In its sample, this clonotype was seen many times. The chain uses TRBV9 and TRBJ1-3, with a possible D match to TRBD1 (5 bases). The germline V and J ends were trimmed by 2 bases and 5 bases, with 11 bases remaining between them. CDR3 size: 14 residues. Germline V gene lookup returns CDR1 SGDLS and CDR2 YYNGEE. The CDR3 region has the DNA TGTGCCAGCAGCGTCGGGGGGGTAAGAAACACCATATATTTT. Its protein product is CASSVGGVRNTIYF.

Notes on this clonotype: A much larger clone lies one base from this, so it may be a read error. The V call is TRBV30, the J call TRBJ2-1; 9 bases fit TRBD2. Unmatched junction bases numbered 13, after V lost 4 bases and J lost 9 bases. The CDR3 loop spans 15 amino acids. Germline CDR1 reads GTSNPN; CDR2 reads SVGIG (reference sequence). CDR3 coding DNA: TGTGCCTGGAATTTTGGGGTAGCGGGAGTAAGTGAGCAGTTCTTC. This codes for CAWNFGVAGVSEQFF.

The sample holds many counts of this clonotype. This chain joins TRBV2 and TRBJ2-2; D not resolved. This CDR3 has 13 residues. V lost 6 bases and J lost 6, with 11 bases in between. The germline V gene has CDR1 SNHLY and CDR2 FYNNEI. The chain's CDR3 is CASRSGPSGELFF. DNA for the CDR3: TGTGCCAGCAGGAGTGGGCCGTCCGGGGAGCTGTTTTTT.

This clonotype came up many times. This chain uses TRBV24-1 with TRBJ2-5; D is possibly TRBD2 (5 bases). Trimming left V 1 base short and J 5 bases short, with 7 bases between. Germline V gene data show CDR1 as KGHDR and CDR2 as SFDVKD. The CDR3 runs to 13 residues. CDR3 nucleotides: TGTGCCACCAGTGATTTCGGAGGCGAGACCCAGTACTTC. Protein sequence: CATSDFGGETQYF.

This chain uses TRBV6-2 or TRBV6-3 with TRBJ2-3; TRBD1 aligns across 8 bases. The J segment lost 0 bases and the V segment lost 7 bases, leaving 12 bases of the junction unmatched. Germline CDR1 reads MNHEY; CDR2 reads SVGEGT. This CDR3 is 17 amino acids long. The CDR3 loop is CASNNPRGPTSTDTQYF. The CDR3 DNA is TGTGCCAGCAACAACCCCAGGGGGCCCACTAGCACAGATACGCAGTATTTT.

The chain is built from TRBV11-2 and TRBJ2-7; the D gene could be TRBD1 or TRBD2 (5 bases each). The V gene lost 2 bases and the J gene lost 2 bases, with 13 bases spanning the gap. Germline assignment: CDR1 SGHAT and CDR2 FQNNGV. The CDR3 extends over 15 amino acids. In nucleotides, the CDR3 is TGTGCCAGCAGCTTAAGAGGGGCAGCCCCCTACGAGCAGTACTTC. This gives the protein CASSLRGAAPYEQYF. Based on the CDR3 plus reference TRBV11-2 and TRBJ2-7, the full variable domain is EAGVAQSPRYKIIEKRQSVAFWCNPISGHATLYWYQQILGQGPKLLIQFQNNGVVDDSQLPKDRFSAERLKGVDSTLKIQPAKLEDSAVYLCASSLRGAAPYEQYFGPGTRLTVT.

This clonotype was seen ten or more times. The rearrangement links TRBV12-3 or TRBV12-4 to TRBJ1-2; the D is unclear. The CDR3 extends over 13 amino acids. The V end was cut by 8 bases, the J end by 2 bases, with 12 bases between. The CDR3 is CASSWSGNYGYTF. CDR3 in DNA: TGTGCCAGCTCTTGGTCAGGAAACTATGGCTACACCTTC.

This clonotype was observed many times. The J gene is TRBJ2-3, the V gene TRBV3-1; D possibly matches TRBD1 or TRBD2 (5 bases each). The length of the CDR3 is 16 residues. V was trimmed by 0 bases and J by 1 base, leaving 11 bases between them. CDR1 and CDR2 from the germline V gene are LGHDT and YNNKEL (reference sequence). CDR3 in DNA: TGTGCCAGCAGCCAAGATGGGGGAGTCGGCACAGATACGCAGTATTTT. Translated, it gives CASSQDGGVGTDTQYF.

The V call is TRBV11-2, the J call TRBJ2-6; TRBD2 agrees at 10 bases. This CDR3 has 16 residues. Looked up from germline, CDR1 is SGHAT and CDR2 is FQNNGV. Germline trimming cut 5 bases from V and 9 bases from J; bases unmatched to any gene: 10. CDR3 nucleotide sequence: TGTGCCAGCAGCCGGAAGCGGGAGGGCCGGGTCAACGTCCTGACTTTC. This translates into CASSRKREGRVNVLTF.

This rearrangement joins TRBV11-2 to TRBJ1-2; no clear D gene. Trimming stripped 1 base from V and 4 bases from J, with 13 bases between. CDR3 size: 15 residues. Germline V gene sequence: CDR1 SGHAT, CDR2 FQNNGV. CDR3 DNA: TGTGCCAGCAGCTTAGCCGCCGGGCCCAGCTATGGCTACACCTTC. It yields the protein CASSLAAGPSYGYTF.

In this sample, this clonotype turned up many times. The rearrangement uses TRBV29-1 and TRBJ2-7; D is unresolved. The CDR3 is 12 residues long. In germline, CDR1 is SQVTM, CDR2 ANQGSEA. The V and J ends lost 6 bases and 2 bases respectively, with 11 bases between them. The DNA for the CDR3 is TGCAGCGTAAGGAGTGTTCCCTACGAGCAGTACTTC. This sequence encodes CSVRSVPYEQYF.

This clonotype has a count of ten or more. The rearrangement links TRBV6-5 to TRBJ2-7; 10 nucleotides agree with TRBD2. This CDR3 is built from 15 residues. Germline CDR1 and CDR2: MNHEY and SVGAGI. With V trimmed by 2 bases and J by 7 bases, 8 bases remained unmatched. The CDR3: CASSYMVGTSVEQYF. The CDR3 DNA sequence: TGTGCCAGCAGTTACATGGTCGGGACTAGCGTGGAGCAGTACTTC.

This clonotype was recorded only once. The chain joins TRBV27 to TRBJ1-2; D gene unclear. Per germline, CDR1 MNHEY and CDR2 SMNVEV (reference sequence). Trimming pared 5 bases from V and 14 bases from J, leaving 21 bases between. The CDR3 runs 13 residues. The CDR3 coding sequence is TGTGCCAGCAGTCCGTACTCGGGCTTTGGCTGTACCTTC. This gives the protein CASSPYSGFGCTF.

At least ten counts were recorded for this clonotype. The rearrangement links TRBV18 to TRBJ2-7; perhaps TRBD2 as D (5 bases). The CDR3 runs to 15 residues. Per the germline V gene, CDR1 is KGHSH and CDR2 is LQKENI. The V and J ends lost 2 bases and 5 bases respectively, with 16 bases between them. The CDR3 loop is CASSPGLGVPNEQYF. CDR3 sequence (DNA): TGTGCCAGCTCACCAGGACTCGGCGTGCCAAACGAGCAGTACTTC.